The following is a T cell receptor beta chain sequence with its context. This sample stems from a study of blood T cell repertoires in COVID-19. The length of the CDR3 is 15 residues. Trimming took 2 bases from V and 2 from J; bases not matched to a gene: 4. The V gene's germline CDR1 is LGHDT and CDR2 YNNKEL (reference sequence). Using immunoSEQ multiplex PCR, the repertoire was profiled, and TCRdb retains in-frame clones only, with some absent. This table has some 80,000 clones, roughly 81% appearing once. The J gene is TRBJ1-1, the V gene TRBV3-1 (or the pseudogene TRBV3-2); TRBD1 aligns across 8 bases. The clonotype was recovered from a man aged 55-75 years with COVID-19, enrolled during active disease. The sample taken for sequencing was peripheral blood. The CDR3 sequence: CASSQYGQGNTEAFF. DNA of the CDR3: TGTGCCAGCAGCCAATATGGACAGGGTAACACTGAAGCTTTCTTT.